This paragraph reports one T cell receptor (beta chain). Its specificity is not known. The method was immunoSEQ multiplex PCR; TCRdb's version includes in-frame clones alone and lacks a portion of them. This sample has about 260,000 clones, with approximately 95% found just once. Germline V CDR1 and CDR2: SGDLS, YYNGEE. The CDR3 covers 16 residues. The V and J ends lost 3 bases and 3 bases, in that order; junction bases with no gene match: 8. This sample is part of a study of T cell responses to AZD1222 COVID-19 vaccine. Study-level findings and limits: After two AZD1222 doses, spike-specific TCR breadth and depth rose versus day 0. Per reports, nearly half of all spike-specific TCRs target regions that are unmutated in variants. White British donors predominated, females outnumbered males, and clonal diversity was possibly underestimated.

This specimen consisted of peripheral blood, obtained on day 0 of AZD1222 vaccination. This receptor was taken from an adult in good health. This chain links TRBV9 with TRBJ2-1; 8 bases match TRBD2. The CDR3 is CASSAAGGAVYNEQFF. In nucleotides, the CDR3 is TGTGCCAGCAGCGCCGCCGGGGGGGCGGTCTACAATGAGCAGTTCTTC.